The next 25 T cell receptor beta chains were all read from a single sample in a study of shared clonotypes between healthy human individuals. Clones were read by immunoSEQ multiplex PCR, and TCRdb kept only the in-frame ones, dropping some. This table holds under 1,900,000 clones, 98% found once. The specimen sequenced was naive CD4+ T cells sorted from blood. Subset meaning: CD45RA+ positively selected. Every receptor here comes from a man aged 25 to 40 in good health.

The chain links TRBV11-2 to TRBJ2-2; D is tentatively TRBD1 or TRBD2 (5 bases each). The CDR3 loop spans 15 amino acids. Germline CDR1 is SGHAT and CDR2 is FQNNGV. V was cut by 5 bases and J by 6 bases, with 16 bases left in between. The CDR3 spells CASSPLDKRAGELFF. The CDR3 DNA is TGTGCCAGCAGCCCGTTGGACAAGAGGGCCGGGGAGCTGTTTTTT. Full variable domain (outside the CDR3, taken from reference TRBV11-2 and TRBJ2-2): EAGVAQSPRYKIIEKRQSVAFWCNPISGHATLYWYQQILGQGPKLLIQFQNNGVVDDSQLPKDRFSAERLKGVDSTLKIQPAKLEDSAVYLCASSPLDKRAGELFFGEGSRLTVL.

In DNA form, the CDR3 reads TGTGCCAGCACATTTGCGACCTCTGGAAACACCATATATTTT. Its translation is CASTFATSGNTIYF. This sequence joins TRBV28 and TRBJ1-3; no reliable D call. This CDR3 has 14 amino acids. The ends were cut back, 7 bases at V and 0 bases at J, with 10 bases in the middle. Germline V gene sequence: CDR1 MDHEN, CDR2 SYDVKM.

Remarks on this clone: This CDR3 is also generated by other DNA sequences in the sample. CDR3 bases: TGTGCCAGCAGTTTCGGACTCGAGCAGTACTTC. It codes for CASSFGLEQYF. The rearrangement links TRBV28 to TRBJ2-7, with D perhaps TRBD2 (5 bases). CDR1 and CDR2 (germline): MDHEN, SYDVKM. The CDR3 loop spans 11 amino acids. With 3 bases removed from V and 6 bases from J, the gap between germline ends came to 6 bases.

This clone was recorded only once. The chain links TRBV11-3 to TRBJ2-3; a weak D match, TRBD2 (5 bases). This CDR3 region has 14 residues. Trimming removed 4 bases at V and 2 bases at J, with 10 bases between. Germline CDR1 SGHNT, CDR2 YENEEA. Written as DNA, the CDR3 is TGTGCCAGCAGCTCAGAGGGCTCCACAGATACGCAGTATTTT. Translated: CASSSEGSTDTQYF. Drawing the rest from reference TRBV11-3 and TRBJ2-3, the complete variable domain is EAGVVQSPRYKIIEKKQPVAFWCNPISGHNTLYWYLQNLGQGPELLIRYENEEAVDDSQLPKDRFSAERLKGVDSTLKIQPAELGDSAVYLCASSSEGSTDTQYFGPGTRLTVL.

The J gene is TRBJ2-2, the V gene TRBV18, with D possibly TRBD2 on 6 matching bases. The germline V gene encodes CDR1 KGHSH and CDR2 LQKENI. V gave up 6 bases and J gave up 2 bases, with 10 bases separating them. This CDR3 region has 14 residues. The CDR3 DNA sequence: TGTGCCAGCTCGGGACTCACAAACACCGGGGAGCTGTTTTTT. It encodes CASSGLTNTGELFF.

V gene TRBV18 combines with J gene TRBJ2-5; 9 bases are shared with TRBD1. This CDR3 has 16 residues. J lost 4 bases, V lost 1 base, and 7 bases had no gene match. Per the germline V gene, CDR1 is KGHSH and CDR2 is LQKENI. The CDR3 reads CASSPRDRVSAETQYF. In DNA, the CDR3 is TGTGCCAGCTCACCACGGGACAGGGTTTCTGCAGAGACCCAGTACTTC.

DNA of the CDR3: TGTGCCAGCAGCGTTTTAGGGGGCACGGTGGTAGATACGCAGTATTTT. It codes for CASSVLGGTVVDTQYF. This chain links TRBV9 with TRBJ2-3; TRBD1 agrees at 7 bases. J gave up 5 bases and V 2 bases, and 11 bases lay outside the gene matches. The CDR3 is 16 residues long. Germline assignment: CDR1 SGDLS and CDR2 YYNGEE.

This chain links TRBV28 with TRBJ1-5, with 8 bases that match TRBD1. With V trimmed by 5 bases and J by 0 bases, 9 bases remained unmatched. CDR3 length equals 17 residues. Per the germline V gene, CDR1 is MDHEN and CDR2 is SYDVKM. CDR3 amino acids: CASSPGTGEYSNQPQHF. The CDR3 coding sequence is TGTGCCAGCAGTCCCGGGACAGGTGAATATAGCAATCAGCCCCAGCATTTT.

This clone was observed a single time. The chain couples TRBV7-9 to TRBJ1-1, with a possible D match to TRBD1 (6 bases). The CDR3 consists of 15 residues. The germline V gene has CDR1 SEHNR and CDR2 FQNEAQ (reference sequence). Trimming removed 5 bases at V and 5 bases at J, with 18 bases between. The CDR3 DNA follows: TGTGCCAGCAGCCCTAGACAGGAGGGGGAGACTGAAGCTTTCTTT. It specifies CASSPRQEGETEAFF.

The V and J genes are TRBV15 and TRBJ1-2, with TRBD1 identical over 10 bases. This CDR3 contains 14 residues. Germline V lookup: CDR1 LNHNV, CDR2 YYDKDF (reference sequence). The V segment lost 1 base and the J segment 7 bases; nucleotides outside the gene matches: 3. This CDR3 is CATSRAGQGFGYTF. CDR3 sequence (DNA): TGTGCCACCAGCAGAGCGGGACAGGGGTTTGGCTACACCTTC.

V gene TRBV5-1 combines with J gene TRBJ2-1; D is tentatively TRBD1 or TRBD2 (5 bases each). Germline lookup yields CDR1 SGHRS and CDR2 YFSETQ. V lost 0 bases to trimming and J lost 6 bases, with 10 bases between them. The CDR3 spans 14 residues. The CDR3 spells CASSLVGEFNEQFF. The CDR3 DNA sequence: TGCGCCAGCAGCTTGGTGGGGGAGTTCAATGAGCAGTTCTTC.

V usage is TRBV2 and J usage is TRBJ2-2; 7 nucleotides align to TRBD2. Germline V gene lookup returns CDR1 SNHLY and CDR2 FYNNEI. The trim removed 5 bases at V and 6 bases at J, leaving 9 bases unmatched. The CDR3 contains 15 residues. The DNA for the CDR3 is TGTGCCAGCAGTCGGCGGGAGAAAAAGGCCGGGGAGCTGTTTTTT. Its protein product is CASSRREKKAGELFF. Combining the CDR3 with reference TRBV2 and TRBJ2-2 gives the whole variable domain EPEVTQTPSHQVTQMGQEVILRCVPISNHLYFYWYRQILGQKVEFLVSFYNNEISEKSEIFDDQFSVERPDGSNFTLKIRSTKLEDSAMYFCASSRREKKAGELFFGEGSRLTVL.

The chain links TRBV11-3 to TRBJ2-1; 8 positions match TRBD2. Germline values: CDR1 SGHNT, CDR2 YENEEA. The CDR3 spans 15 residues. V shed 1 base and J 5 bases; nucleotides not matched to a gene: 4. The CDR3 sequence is CASSLGTSLDNEQFF. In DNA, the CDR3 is TGTGCCAGCAGCTTAGGGACTAGCTTAGACAATGAGCAGTTCTTC.

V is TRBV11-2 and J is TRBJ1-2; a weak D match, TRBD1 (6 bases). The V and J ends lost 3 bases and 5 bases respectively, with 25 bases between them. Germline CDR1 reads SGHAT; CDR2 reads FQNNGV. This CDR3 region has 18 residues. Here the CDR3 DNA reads TGTGCCAGCAGCTTGCAGGGGCGGGTAGGACGAGCAGAATATGGCTACACCTTC. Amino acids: CASSLQGRVGRAEYGYTF.

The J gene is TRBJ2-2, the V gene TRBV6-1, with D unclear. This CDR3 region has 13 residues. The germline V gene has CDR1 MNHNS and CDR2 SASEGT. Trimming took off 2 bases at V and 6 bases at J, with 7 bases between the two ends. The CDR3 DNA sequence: TGTGCCAGCAGTGAATATACGTCCGGGGAGCTGTTTTTT. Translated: CASSEYTSGELFF.

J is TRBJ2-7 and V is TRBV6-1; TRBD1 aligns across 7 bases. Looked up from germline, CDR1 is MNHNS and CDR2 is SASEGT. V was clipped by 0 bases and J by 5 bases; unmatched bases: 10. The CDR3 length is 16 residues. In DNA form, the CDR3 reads TGTGCCAGCAGTGAAGCGTGGGACAGAGTACGGCACGAGCAGTACTTC. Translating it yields CASSEAWDRVRHEQYF.

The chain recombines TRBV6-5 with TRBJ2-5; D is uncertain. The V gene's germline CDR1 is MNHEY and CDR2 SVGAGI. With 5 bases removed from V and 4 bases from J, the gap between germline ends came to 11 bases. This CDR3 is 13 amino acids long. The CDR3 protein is CASSTRAPETQYF. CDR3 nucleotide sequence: TGTGCCAGCAGTACCCGGGCCCCAGAGACCCAGTACTTC.

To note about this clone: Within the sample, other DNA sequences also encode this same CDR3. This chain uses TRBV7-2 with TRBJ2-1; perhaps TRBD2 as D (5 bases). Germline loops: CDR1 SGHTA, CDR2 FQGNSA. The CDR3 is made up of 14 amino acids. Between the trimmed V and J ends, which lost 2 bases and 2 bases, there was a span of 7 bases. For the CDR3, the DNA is TGTGCCAGCAGCTTAAGCGGCGCCTACAATGAGCAGTTCTTC. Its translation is CASSLSGAYNEQFF.

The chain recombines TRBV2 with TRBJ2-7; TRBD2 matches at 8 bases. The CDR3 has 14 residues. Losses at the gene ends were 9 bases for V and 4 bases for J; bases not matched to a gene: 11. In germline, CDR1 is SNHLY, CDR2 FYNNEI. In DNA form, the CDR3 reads TGTGCCAGTTTACCGGGACTAGGTTTTTACGAGCAGTACTTC. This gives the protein CASLPGLGFYEQYF. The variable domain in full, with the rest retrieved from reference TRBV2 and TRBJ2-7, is EPEVTQTPSHQVTQMGQEVILRCVPISNHLYFYWYRQILGQKVEFLVSFYNNEISEKSEIFDDQFSVERPDGSNFTLKIRSTKLEDSAMYFCASLPGLGFYEQYFGPGTRLTVT.

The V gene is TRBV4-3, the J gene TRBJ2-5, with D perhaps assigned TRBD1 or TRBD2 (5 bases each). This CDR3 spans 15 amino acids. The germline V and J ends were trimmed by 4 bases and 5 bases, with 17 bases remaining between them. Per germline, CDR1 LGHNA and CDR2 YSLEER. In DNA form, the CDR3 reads TGCGCCAGCAGCCGAGGCCGGGGCATAGGGGAGACCCAGTACTTC. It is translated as CASSRGRGIGETQYF.

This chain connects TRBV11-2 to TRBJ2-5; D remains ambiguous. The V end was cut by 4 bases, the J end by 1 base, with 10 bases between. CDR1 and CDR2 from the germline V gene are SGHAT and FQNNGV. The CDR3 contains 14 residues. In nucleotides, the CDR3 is TGTGCCAGCAGCTCATCGTCGGTCCAAGAGACCCAGTACTTC. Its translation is CASSSSSVQETQYF. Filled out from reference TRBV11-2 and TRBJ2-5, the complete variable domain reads EAGVAQSPRYKIIEKRQSVAFWCNPISGHATLYWYQQILGQGPKLLIQFQNNGVVDDSQLPKDRFSAERLKGVDSTLKIQPAKLEDSAVYLCASSSSSVQETQYFGPGTRLLVL.

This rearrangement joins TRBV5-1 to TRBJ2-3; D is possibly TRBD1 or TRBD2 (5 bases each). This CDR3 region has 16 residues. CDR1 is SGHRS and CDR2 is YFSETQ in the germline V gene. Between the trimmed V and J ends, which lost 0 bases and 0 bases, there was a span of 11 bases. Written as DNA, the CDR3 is TGCGCCAGCAGCTTGGGAGGGGCGGGTAGCACAGATACGCAGTATTTT. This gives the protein CASSLGGAGSTDTQYF.

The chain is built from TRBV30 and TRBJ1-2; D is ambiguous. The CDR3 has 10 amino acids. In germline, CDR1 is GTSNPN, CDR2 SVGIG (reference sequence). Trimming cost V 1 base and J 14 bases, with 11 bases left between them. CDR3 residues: CAWSGRHRTF. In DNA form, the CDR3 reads TGTGCCTGGAGTGGACGCCATCGAACCTTC. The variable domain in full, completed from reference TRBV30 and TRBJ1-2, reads SQTIHQWPATLVQPVGSPLSLECTVEGTSNPNLYWYRQAAGRGLQLLFYSVGIGQISSEVPQNLSASRPQDRQFILSSKKLLLSDSGFYLCAWSGRHRTFGSGTRLTVV.

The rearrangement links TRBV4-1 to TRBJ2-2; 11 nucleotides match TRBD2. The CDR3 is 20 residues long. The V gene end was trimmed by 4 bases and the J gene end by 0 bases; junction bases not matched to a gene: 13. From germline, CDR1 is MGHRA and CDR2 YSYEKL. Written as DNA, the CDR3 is TGCGCCAGCAGCCGGCTTACCCCTAGCGGGAGGATCTCGAACACCGGGGAGCTGTTTTTT. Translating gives CASSRLTPSGRISNTGELFF.

The CDR3 DNA is TGTGCCAGCACTGGACGGCTAGCGGGAGGGTACCAAGAGACCCAGTACTTC. Protein product: CASTGRLAGGYQETQYF. The chain links TRBV2 to TRBJ2-5; 12 nucleotides line up with TRBD2. Germline assignment: CDR1 SNHLY and CDR2 FYNNEI. V shed 7 bases and J 0 bases; nucleotides not matched to a gene: 9. This CDR3 is 17 amino acids long.